This TCR beta chain was observed in a study of vaccination effects on CD4 cells after COVID-19. Study context: Each participant was given two doses of one vaccine (BNT162b2 or mRNA-1273).

Expansion of antigen-specific CD4+ T cells with viral peptide pools was carried out by the ViraFEST assay before sequencing. The culture ran for roughly ten days, and then CD4+ T cells were isolated. Among the vaccine recipients, none had a prior SARS-CoV-2 infection, and nucleocapsid antibodies were negative. Wells containing two million PBMC each were cultured with 9 to 10 IU/ml IL-2 and 8.5 to 10 ug/ml peptides. TCRdb keeps only in-frame clones here, not all; method: immunoSEQ multiplex PCR. Seen here are about 65,000 clones, around 77% observed once, and the top ten hold around 2.8%. Comment on this clone: Antigen: not known.

Study-wide points: In healthy vaccinees, only 1 of 255 vaccine-induced clones cross-reacted with common cold coronaviruses. Marked contraction was observed in infection-induced and vaccine-induced clones late after vaccination.

This CDR3 is 14 amino acids long. CDR1 is MNHNY, CDR2 SVGAGI, per germline (reference sequence). Trimming cost V 2 bases and J 8 bases; bases outside gene matches: 2. V usage is TRBV6-6 and J usage is TRBJ2-1, with 11 bases that match TRBD1. This TCR was recovered from a human donor who received a COVID-19 vaccine. This specimen was CD4+ T cells from PBMCs cultured with HCoV-NL63 spike peptides, taken before COVID-19 vaccination. In DNA form, the CDR3 reads TGTGCCAGCAGTTACGGACAGGGGGCTTATGAGCAGTTCTTC. This gives the protein CASSYGQGAYEQFF.